This T cell receptor beta chain was recovered during a study of spatial heterogeneity in lung cancer. TCRdb used MiXCR to reprocess the 5' RACE reads, holding one entry per CDR3 protein. The sample holds about 11,000 distinct CDR3 sequences, 24% seen once. This clonotype is deemed medium-sized. From germline, CDR1 is SGHTA and CDR2 FQGNSA. Trimming cost V 6 bases and J 6 bases, with 20 bases left between them. The CDR3 is 15 residues long. Stated time point: sample taken at primary tumor resection. Unsorted whole RNA from tumor, nontumor lung or frozen PBMC underwent sequencing. Samples came from around 70 TRACERx patients with untreated early-stage lung cancer.

The V and J genes are TRBV7-2 and TRBJ2-5; D possibly uses TRBD1 or TRBD2 (5 bases each). The sequencing used PBMCs, collected at surgery. The TCR sequence derives from a female donor with early-stage non-small cell lung cancer. The CDR3, as DNA: TGTGCCAGCAGATCGGGGTTGGGGGTTAGGCAGACCCAGTACTTC. Protein sequence: CASRSGLGVRQTQYF.